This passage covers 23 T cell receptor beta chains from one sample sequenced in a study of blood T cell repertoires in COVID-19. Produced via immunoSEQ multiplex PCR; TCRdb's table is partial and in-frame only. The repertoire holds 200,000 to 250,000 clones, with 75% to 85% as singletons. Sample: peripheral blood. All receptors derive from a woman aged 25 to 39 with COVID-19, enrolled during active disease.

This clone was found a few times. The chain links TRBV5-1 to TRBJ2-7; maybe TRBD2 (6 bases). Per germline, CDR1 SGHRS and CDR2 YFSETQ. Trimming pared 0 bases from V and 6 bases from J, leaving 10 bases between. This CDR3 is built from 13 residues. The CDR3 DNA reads TGCGCCAGCAGCTTGGCGCGGGACGGCGAGCAGTACTTC. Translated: CASSLARDGEQYF. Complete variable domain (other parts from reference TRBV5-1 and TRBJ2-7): KAGVTQTPRYLIKTRGQQVTLSCSPISGHRSVSWYQQTPGQGLQFLFEYFSETQRNKGNFPGRFSGRQFSNSRSEMNVSTLELGDSALYLCASSLARDGEQYFGPGTRLTVT.

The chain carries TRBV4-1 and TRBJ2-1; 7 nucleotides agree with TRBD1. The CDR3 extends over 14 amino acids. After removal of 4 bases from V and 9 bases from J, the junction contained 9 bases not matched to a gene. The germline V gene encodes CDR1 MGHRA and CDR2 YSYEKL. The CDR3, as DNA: TGCGCCAGCAGCCTCAAGGCAGGGGGAGCTGAGCAGTTCTTC. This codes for CASSLKAGGAEQFF.

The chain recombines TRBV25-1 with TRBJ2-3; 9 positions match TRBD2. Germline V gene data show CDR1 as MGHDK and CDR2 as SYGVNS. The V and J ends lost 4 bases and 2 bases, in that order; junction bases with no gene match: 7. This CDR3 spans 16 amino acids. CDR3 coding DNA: TGTGCCAGCAGTGGGGGAAGCGGGGGGACCACAGATACGCAGTATTTT. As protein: CASSGGSGGTTDTQYF.

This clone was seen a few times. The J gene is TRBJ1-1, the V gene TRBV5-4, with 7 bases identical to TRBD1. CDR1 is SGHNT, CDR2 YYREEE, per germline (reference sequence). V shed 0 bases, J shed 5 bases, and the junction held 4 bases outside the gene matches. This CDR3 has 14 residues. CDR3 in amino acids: CASSLEGRGTEAFF. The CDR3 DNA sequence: TGTGCCAGCAGCTTGGAAGGCAGGGGGACTGAAGCTTTCTTT.

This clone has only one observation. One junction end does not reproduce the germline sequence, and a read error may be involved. CDR3 residues: CASSQDRQSSYEQYF. CDR3 in DNA: TGCGCCAGCAGTCAAGATCGACAGAGCTCCTACGAGCAGTACTTC. The chain couples TRBV4-1 to TRBJ2-7; D is possibly TRBD1 (5 bases). The germline V gene encodes CDR1 MGHRA and CDR2 YSYEKL. The CDR3 consists of 15 residues.

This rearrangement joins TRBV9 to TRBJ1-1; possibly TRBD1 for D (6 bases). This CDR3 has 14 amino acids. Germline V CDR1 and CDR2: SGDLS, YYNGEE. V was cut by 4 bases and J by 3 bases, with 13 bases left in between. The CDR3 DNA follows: TGTGCCAGCAGCCGTGCCGACAGGTACACTGAAGCTTTCTTT. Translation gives CASSRADRYTEAFF.

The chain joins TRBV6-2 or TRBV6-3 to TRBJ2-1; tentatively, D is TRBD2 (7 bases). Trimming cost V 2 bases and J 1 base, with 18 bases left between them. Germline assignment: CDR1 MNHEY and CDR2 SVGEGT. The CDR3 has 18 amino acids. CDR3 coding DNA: TGTGCCAGCAGTTACGAGGAGAGGCGGGGGCCTTCCTACAATGAGCAGTTCTTC. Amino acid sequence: CASSYEERRGPSYNEQFF.

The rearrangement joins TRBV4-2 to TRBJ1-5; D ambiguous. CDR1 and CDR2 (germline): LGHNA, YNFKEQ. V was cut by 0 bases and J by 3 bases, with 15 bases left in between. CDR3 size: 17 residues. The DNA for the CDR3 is TGTGCCAGCAGCCAAGAGCCAAGGAGTTCCTTCAATCAGCCCCAGCATTTT. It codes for CASSQEPRSSFNQPQHF.

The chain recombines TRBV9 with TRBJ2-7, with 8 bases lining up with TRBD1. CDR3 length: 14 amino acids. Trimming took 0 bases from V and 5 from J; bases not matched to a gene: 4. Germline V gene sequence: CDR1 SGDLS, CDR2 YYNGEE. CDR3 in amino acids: CASSVDQGAHEQYF. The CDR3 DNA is TGTGCCAGCAGCGTAGACCAGGGGGCGCACGAGCAGTACTTC. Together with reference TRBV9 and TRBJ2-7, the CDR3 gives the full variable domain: DSGVTQTPKHLITATGQRVTLRCSPRSGDLSVYWYQQSLDQGLQFLIQYYNGEERAKGNILERFSAQQFPDLHSELNLSSLELGDSALYFCASSVDQGAHEQYFGPGTRLTVT.

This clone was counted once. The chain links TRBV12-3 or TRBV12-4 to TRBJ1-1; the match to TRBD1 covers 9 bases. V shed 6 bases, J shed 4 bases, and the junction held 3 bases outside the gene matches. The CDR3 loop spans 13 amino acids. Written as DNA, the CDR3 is TGTGCCAGCAGGGGGACAGGGCGCACTGAAGCTTTCTTT. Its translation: CASRGTGRTEAFF.

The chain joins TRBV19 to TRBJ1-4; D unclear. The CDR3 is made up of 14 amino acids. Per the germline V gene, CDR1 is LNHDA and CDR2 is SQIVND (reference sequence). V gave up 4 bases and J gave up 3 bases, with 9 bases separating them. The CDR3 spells CASSNPGANEKLFF. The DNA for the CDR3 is TGTGCCAGTAGTAACCCGGGAGCTAATGAAAAACTGTTTTTT. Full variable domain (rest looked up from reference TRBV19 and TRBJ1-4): DGGITQSPKYLFRKEGQNVTLSCEQNLNHDAMYWYRQDPGQGLRLIYYSQIVNDFQKGDIAEGYSVSREKKESFPLTVTSAQKNPTAFYLCASSNPGANEKLFFGSGTQLSVL.

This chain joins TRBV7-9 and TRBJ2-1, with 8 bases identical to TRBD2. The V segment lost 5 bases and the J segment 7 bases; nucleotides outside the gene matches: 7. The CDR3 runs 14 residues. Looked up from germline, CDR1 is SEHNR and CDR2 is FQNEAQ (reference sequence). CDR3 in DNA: TGTGCCAGCAGCCCTCATAGCGGGGTTAATGAGCAGTTCTTC. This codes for CASSPHSGVNEQFF.

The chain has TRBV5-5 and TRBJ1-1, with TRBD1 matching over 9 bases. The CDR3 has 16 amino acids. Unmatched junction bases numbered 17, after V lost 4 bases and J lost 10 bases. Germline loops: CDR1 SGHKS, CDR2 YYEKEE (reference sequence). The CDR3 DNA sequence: TGTGCCAGCAGCCATTTTACAGGGGGCTCGGGGGAAGGAGCTTTCTTT. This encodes CASSHFTGGSGEGAFF.

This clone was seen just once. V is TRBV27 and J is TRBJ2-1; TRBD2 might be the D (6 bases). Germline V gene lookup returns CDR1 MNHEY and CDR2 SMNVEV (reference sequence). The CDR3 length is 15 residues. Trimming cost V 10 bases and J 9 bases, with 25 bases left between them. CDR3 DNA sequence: TGTGCCACCTTCTCCCCCGGGACTTTCGGCAGTGAGCAGTTCTTC. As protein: CATFSPGTFGSEQFF.

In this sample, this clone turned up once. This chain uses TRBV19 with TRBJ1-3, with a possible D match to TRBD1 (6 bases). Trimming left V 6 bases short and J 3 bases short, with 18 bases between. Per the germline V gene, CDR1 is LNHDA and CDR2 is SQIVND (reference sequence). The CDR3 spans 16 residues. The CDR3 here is CASRQQAGEYGNTIYF. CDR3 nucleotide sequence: TGTGCCAGTAGACAACAGGCAGGGGAATATGGAAACACCATATATTTT.

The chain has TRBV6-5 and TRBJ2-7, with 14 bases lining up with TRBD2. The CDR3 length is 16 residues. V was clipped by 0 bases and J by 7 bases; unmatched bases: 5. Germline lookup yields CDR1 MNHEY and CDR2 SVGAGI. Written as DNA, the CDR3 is TGTGCCAGCAGTTACTCGACTAGCGGGGGGGTTTCGGAGCAGTACTTC. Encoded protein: CASSYSTSGGVSEQYF.

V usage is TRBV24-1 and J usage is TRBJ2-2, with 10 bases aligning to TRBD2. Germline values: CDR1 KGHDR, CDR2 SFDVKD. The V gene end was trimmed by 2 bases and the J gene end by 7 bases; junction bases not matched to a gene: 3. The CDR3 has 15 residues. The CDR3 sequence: CATSDSAGGDGELFF. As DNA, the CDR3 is TGTGCCACCAGTGATTCAGCGGGAGGGGACGGGGAGCTGTTTTTT.

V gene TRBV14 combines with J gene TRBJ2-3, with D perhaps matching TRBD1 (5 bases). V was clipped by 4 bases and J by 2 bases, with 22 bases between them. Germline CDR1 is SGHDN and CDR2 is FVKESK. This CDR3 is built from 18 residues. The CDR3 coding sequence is TGTGCCAGCAGCCGGGGCGTAGGCAATTTGCCTCCCACAGATACGCAGTATTTT. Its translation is CASSRGVGNLPPTDTQYF.

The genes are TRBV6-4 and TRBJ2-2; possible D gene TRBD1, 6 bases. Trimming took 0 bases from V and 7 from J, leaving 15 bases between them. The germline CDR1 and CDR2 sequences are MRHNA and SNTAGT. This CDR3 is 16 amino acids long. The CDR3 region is CASSDSNQGLVGELFF. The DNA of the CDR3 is TGTGCCAGCAGTGACTCGAATCAGGGGTTGGTCGGGGAGCTGTTTTTT.

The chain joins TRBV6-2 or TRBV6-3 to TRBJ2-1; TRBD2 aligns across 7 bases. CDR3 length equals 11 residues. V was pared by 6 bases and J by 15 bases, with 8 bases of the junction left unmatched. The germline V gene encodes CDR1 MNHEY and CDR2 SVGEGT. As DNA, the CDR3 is TGTGCCAGCAGCCCCGGGACTACATGGTTCTTC. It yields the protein CASSPGTTWFF.

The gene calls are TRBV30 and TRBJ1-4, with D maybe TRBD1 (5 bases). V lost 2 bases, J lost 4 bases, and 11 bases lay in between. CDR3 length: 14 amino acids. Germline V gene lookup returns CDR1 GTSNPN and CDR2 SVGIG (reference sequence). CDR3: CAWSHQGSNEKLFF. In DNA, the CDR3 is TGTGCCTGGAGTCACCAGGGTAGTAATGAAAAACTGTTTTTT.

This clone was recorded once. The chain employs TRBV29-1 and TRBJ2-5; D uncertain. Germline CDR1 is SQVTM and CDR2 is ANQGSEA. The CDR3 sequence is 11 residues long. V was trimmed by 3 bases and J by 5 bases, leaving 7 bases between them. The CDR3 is CSVDFGETQYF. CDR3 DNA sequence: TGCAGCGTTGACTTCGGGGAGACCCAGTACTTC.

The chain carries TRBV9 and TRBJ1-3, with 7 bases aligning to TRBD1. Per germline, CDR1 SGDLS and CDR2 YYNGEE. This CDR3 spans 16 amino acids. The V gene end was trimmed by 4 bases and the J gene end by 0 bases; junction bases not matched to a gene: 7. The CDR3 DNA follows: TGTGCCAGCAGCCCCACAGGGGCATACTCTGGAAACACCATATATTTT. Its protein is CASSPTGAYSGNTIYF.